The 28 T cell receptor beta chains below all came from one sample that was sequenced in a study of shared clonotypes between healthy human individuals. Using immunoSEQ multiplex PCR, the repertoire was profiled, and TCRdb retains in-frame clones only, with some absent. The repertoire has around 550,000 clones, 90% to 95% of them found once; the top ten carry around 0.11%. Naive CD8 cells, CD45RO-negative and positively selected for CCR7, excluded terminally differentiated effector memory CD45RA+ cells. Sequencing was carried out using naive CD8+ T cells sorted from blood. These receptors all come from a woman under 40 in good health.

This chain uses TRBV27 with TRBJ2-1; 10 nucleotides agree with TRBD2. The germline V gene has CDR1 MNHEY and CDR2 SMNVEV (reference sequence). This CDR3 comprises 16 residues. The J segment lost 3 bases and the V segment lost 5 bases, leaving 7 bases of the junction unmatched. CDR3 bases: TGTGCCAGCAGTCCATCAACTAGCGGGATCTACAATGAGCAGTTCTTC. Protein: CASSPSTSGIYNEQFF.

The genes are TRBV7-2 and TRBJ2-7, with a weak D call TRBD2 (5 bases). The CDR3 totals 14 residues. Trimming took off 5 bases at V and 2 bases at J, with 13 bases between the two ends. Germline V CDR1 and CDR2: SGHTA, FQGNSA. CDR3 sequence (DNA): TGTGCCAGCAGCCCGACGAGGGCTGCCTACGAGCAGTACTTC. It specifies CASSPTRAAYEQYF.

Here the CDR3 reads CASKDTGASYEQYF. The CDR3 region has the DNA TGTGCCAGCAAAGATACAGGGGCCAGCTACGAGCAGTACTTC. V gene TRBV28 combines with J gene TRBJ2-7; 7 positions agree with TRBD1. The germline V gene has CDR1 MDHEN and CDR2 SYDVKM. The CDR3 has 14 amino acids. After removal of 7 bases from V and 3 bases from J, the junction contained 9 bases not matched to a gene.

V usage is TRBV28 and J usage is TRBJ2-1; unclear D gene. Trimming removed 4 bases from V and 4 bases from J, with 8 bases in between. The CDR3 length is 13 residues. Germline-derived CDR1 and CDR2 are MDHEN and SYDVKM. CDR3 in amino acids: CASSSSGYNEQFF. CDR3 DNA: TGTGCCAGCAGTTCCTCCGGGTACAATGAGCAGTTCTTC.

The chain has TRBV5-6 and TRBJ2-7, with D unclear. The germline V gene has CDR1 SGHDT and CDR2 YYEEEE. Trimming took off 1 base at V and 7 bases at J, with 15 bases between the two ends. There are 14 residues in the CDR3. The CDR3 coding sequence is TGTGCCAGCAGCTTGTCGCCCCTTGAAGGGGAGCAGTACTTC. It translates to CASSLSPLEGEQYF. The entire variable domain, with the rest obtained from reference TRBV5-6 and TRBJ2-7, is as follows: DAGVTQSPTHLIKTRGQQVTLRCSPKSGHDTVSWYQQALGQGPQFIFQYYEEEERQRGNFPDRFSGHQFPNYSSELNVNALLLGDSALYLCASSLSPLEGEQYFGPGTRLTVT.

The chain joins TRBV27 to TRBJ1-4; tentatively, D is TRBD1 (5 bases). The CDR3 consists of 15 residues. Germline V gene data show CDR1 as MNHEY and CDR2 as SMNVEV (reference sequence). V lost 6 bases and J lost 4, with 15 bases in between. The CDR3 DNA sequence: TGTGCCAGCAGCCCCGGGACTACCATTAATGAAAAACTGTTTTTT. Encoded protein: CASSPGTTINEKLFF.

Of note for this clone: This same CDR3 is encoded by further DNA sequences in the sample. V gene TRBV10-1 combines with J gene TRBJ2-7; D is unresolved. This CDR3 is built from 13 residues. Looked up from germline, CDR1 is WNHNN and CDR2 is SYGVQD (reference sequence). Trimming stripped 3 bases from V and 0 bases from J, with 6 bases between. CDR3 bases: TGCGCCAGCAGTGATGGAAGCTCCTACGAGCAGTACTTC. Protein sequence: CASSDGSSYEQYF.

The chain combines TRBV15 with TRBJ2-4; TRBD1 matches 8 bases. Germline-derived CDR1 and CDR2 are LNHNV and YYDKDF (reference sequence). The CDR3 length is 16 residues. Trimming at V came to 3 bases and at J to 1 base, leaving 5 bases not matched to a gene. CDR3 sequence: CATSSHQGAAKNIQYF. The DNA for the CDR3 is TGTGCCACCAGCAGTCATCAGGGGGCGGCCAAAAACATTCAGTACTTC.

The chain recombines TRBV5-4 with TRBJ2-3; D might be TRBD1 or TRBD2, each matching 5 bases. V gave up 0 bases and J gave up 4 bases, with 12 bases separating them. The CDR3 extends over 15 amino acids. Germline CDR1 and CDR2: SGHNT and YYREEE (reference sequence). This CDR3 reads CASSLGLGTADTQYF. The CDR3 DNA follows: TGTGCCAGCAGCTTGGGTTTAGGGACCGCAGATACGCAGTATTTT.

This clone was seen only a few times. This chain links TRBV9 with TRBJ1-2, with 10 bases that match TRBD1. The CDR3 totals 15 residues. In germline, CDR1 is SGDLS, CDR2 YYNGEE. V lost 3 bases and J lost 4; bases outside the gene matches: 6. The CDR3 DNA reads TGTGCCAGCAGCGGGTGGACAGGGGGGACCTATGGCTACACCTTC. It translates to CASSGWTGGTYGYTF.

The CDR3 nucleotides read TGTGCCAGCAGTGAATGGGAAACCTACGAGCAGTACTTC. This codes for CASSEWETYEQYF. The chain recombines TRBV6-1 with TRBJ2-7; no reliable D call. The CDR3 has 13 residues. CDR1 MNHNS and CDR2 SASEGT come from the germline V gene. V lost 2 bases and J 2 bases, leaving 7 bases between the germline ends.

The chain uses TRBV4-1 and TRBJ2-1; either TRBD1 or TRBD2 may supply D (5 bases each). Trimming shortened V by 1 base and J by 6 bases, and 7 bases separated the two germline ends. The CDR3 sequence is 13 residues long. Germline CDR1 is MGHRA and CDR2 is YSYEKL. CDR3 amino acids: CASSQGGGNEQFF. DNA of the CDR3: TGCGCCAGCAGCCAAGGTGGGGGCAATGAGCAGTTCTTC.

The chain links TRBV28 to TRBJ1-4; TRBD1 aligns across 7 bases. Germline CDR1 and CDR2: MDHEN and SYDVKM. The J segment lost 5 bases and the V segment lost 7 bases, leaving 4 bases of the junction unmatched. CDR3 length equals 13 residues. Written as DNA, the CDR3 is TGTGCCAGCATGGGACAGTCGAATGAAAAACTGTTTTTT. This sequence encodes CASMGQSNEKLFF.

Comment on this clone: Other DNA sequences in this sample translate to the same CDR3. V gene TRBV5-4 combines with J gene TRBJ2-5; D gene uncertain. The germline gives CDR1 SGHNT, CDR2 YYREEE (reference sequence). Trimming shortened V by 4 bases and J by 5 bases, and 6 bases separated the two germline ends. The CDR3 consists of 11 residues. The CDR3 DNA reads as TGTGCCAGCAGCGGGGTGGAGACCCAGTACTTC. This encodes CASSGVETQYF.

The rearrangement links TRBV5-4 to TRBJ1-2; TRBD1 matches at 9 bases. Germline CDR1 reads SGHNT; CDR2 reads YYREEE (reference sequence). This CDR3 is built from 14 residues. V was clipped by 3 bases and J by 2 bases; unmatched bases: 2. The CDR3 sequence is CASSWGTGNYGYTF. The CDR3 bases are TGTGCCAGCAGCTGGGGGACAGGGAACTATGGCTACACCTTC.

About this clone: Other DNA sequences in the sample encode the same CDR3. The rearrangement links TRBV27 to TRBJ2-7; D not resolved. V lost 3 bases to trimming and J lost 4 bases, with 4 bases between them. The CDR3 extends over 11 amino acids. Germline V gene sequence: CDR1 MNHEY, CDR2 SMNVEV (reference sequence). In nucleotides, the CDR3 is TGTGCCAGCAGTTTGGGTTACGAGCAGTACTTC. It is translated as CASSLGYEQYF.

This chain links TRBV27 with TRBJ2-1, with 9 bases that match TRBD2. The CDR3 contains 15 residues. Germline V CDR1 and CDR2: MNHEY, SMNVEV (reference sequence). V was clipped by 6 bases and J by 2 bases; unmatched bases: 5. The CDR3 loop reads CASSLSGSAYNEQFF. CDR3 bases: TGTGCCAGCAGCCTTAGCGGGAGCGCCTACAATGAGCAGTTCTTC.

The gene calls are TRBV7-8 and TRBJ1-5; 7 bases agree with TRBD1. V lost 5 bases and J lost 7; bases outside the gene matches: 14. Germline V gene data show CDR1 as SGHVS and CDR2 as FQNEAQ. CDR3 length: 16 residues. CDR3 sequence: CASSPDRRGQEQPQHF. In DNA form, the CDR3 reads TGTGCCAGCAGCCCCGACCGGAGGGGGCAAGAACAGCCCCAGCATTTT.

V is TRBV27 and J is TRBJ2-7, with a weak D call TRBD2 (5 bases). Germline V lookup: CDR1 MNHEY, CDR2 SMNVEV (reference sequence). Trimming removed 8 bases from V and 2 bases from J, with 16 bases in between. This CDR3 is built from 14 residues. CDR3: CASSEGARPYEQYF. CDR3 coding DNA: TGTGCCAGCTCCGAGGGCGCCAGACCCTACGAGCAGTACTTC.

The chain is built from TRBV12-5 and TRBJ2-7; TRBD2 agrees at 7 bases. Germline loops: CDR1 LGHNT, CDR2 FRNRAP. The V gene end was trimmed by 6 bases and the J gene end by 9 bases; junction bases not matched to a gene: 11. CDR3 size: 13 residues. CDR3 sequence (DNA): TGTGCTAGTGGCTCCGACGTTAGGGAGGGGCAGTACTTC. It specifies CASGSDVREGQYF.

The V call is TRBV6-5, the J call TRBJ1-1; tentatively, D is TRBD1 (6 bases). V was shortened by 1 base and J by 5 bases, with 11 bases between the two germline ends. Germline lookup yields CDR1 MNHEY and CDR2 SVGAGI. This CDR3 has 14 amino acids. CDR3 coding DNA: TGTGCCAGCAGTTACTTCCAGGGGAGTACTGAAGCTTTCTTT. This encodes CASSYFQGSTEAFF.

The chain is built from TRBV7-9 and TRBJ2-7; D is possibly TRBD1 (6 bases). The CDR3 totals 12 residues. Germline-derived CDR1 and CDR2 are SEHNR and FQNEAQ (reference sequence). Trimming took off 2 bases at V and 6 bases at J, with 8 bases between the two ends. Here the CDR3 reads CASSLMGAEQYF. CDR3 DNA: TGTGCCAGCAGCTTAATGGGGGCCGAGCAGTACTTC.

J is TRBJ2-7 and V is TRBV4-2, with D uncertain. This CDR3 region has 16 residues. The V end lost 0 bases, the J end lost 0 bases, and 12 bases lay between the germline ends. Germline V CDR1 and CDR2: LGHNA, YNFKEQ. The CDR3 DNA reads as TGTGCCAGCAGCCAAGATCCAGGCGAGAGCTCCTACGAGCAGTACTTC. Its protein is CASSQDPGESSYEQYF.

The CDR3 is CASTRGNYGYTF. Here the CDR3 DNA reads TGTGCCAGCACGCGCGGGAACTATGGCTACACCTTC. The genes are TRBV5-4 and TRBJ1-2; unclear D gene. The ends were cut back, 6 bases at V and 2 bases at J, with 8 bases in the middle. The CDR3 has 12 amino acids. Germline assignment: CDR1 SGHNT and CDR2 YYREEE (reference sequence). The entire variable domain, with the rest obtained from reference TRBV5-4 and TRBJ1-2, is as follows: ETGVTQSPTHLIKTRGQQVTLRCSSQSGHNTVSWYQQALGQGPQFIFQYYREEENGRGNFPPRFSGLQFPNYSSELNVNALELDDSALYLCASTRGNYGYTFGSGTRLTVV.

The chain is built from TRBV28 and TRBJ2-7; TRBD2 agrees at 8 bases. CDR1 is MDHEN and CDR2 is SYDVKM in the germline V gene. Losses at the gene ends were 5 bases for V and 0 bases for J; bases not matched to a gene: 18. CDR3 length equals 19 residues. CDR3 amino acids: CASSPLRGAGGGSSYEQYF. CDR3 in DNA: TGTGCCAGCAGTCCCCTGCGGGGGGCTGGCGGAGGGTCCTCCTACGAGCAGTACTTC.

The chain carries TRBV19 and TRBJ2-7; D is undetermined. This CDR3 region has 13 residues. The germline CDR1 and CDR2 sequences are LNHDA and SQIVND (reference sequence). V dropped 3 bases and J dropped 5 bases, with 11 bases sitting between them. The CDR3: CASSMTRLHEQYF. Written as DNA, the CDR3 is TGTGCCAGTAGTATGACCCGTTTGCACGAGCAGTACTTC.

This chain uses TRBV19 with TRBJ1-5; the D is unclear. From germline, CDR1 is LNHDA and CDR2 SQIVND (reference sequence). The CDR3 is made up of 15 amino acids. With 3 bases removed from V and 6 bases from J, the gap between germline ends came to 15 bases. The CDR3 sequence is CASSIDWAPGQPQHF. DNA for the CDR3: TGTGCCAGTAGTATCGACTGGGCCCCCGGTCAGCCCCAGCATTTT.

J is TRBJ1-5 and V is TRBV6-1; unclear D gene. Trimming left V 4 bases short and J 11 bases short, with 18 bases between. Per germline, CDR1 MNHNS and CDR2 SASEGT. CDR3 length: 14 residues. Here the CDR3 DNA reads TGTGCCAGCAGTGCGGCCGGCGCTTTTTCAGCCCAGCATTTT. It specifies CASSAAGAFSAQHF.